The following is a T cell receptor beta chain sequence with its context. The antigen is not known. Profiled with immunoSEQ multiplex PCR; TCRdb holds only in-frame clones, not every one. The sample includes approximately 78,000 clones, roughly four fifths of them seen just once. The sample belongs to a study of vaccination effects on CD4 cells after COVID-19. This CDR3 has 13 residues. Germline CDR1 and CDR2: KGHSH and LQKENI. Trimming pared 1 base from V and 8 bases from J, leaving 11 bases between. Prior to sequencing, the ViraFEST assay stimulated PBMC with viral peptide pools, which expanded the antigen-specific CD4+ T cells. Isolation of CD4+ T cells took place after around 10 days of culture. Participants got two doses of BNT162b2 or mRNA-1273 vaccine. Cultures had half their medium replaced with IL-2 medium on days 3 and 7.

The sequenced sample was CD4+ T cells from PBMCs cultured with HCoV-229E spike peptides, obtained after COVID-19 vaccination. This receptor was identified in a human donor who received a COVID-19 vaccine. The V gene is TRBV18, the J gene TRBJ1-1, with D maybe TRBD1 (5 bases). In nucleotides, the CDR3 is TGTGCCAGCTCACCACTCCGGGACCACGAAGCTTTCTTT. Translating it yields CASSPLRDHEAFF. The entire variable domain, with the rest obtained from reference TRBV18 and TRBJ1-1, is as follows: NAGVMQNPRHLVRRRGQEARLRCSPMKGHSHVYWYRQLPEEGLKFMVYLQKENIIDESGMPKERFSAEFPKEGPSILRIQQVVRGDSAAYFCASSPLRDHEAFFGQGTRLTVV.